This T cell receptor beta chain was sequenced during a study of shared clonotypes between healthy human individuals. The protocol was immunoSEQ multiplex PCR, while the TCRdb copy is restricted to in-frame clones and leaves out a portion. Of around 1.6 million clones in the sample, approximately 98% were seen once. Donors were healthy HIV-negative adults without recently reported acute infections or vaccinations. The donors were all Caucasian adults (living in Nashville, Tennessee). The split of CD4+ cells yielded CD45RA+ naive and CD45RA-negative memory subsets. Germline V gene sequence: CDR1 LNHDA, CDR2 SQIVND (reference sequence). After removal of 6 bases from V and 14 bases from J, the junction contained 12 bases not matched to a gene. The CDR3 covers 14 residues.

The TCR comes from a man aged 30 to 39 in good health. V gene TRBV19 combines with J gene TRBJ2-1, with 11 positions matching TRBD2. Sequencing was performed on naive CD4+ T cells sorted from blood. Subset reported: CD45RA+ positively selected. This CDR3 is CASRHTSGSLGKFF. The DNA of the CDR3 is TGTGCCAGTAGACATACTAGCGGGAGTCTTGGAAAGTTCTTC.